These T cell receptor beta chains were read from a single sample in a study of blood T cell repertoires in COVID-19. Method: immunoSEQ multiplex PCR; TCRdb's copy keeps in-frame clones and lacks some. The repertoire holds some 170,000 clones, with 60% to 80% as singletons. The material sequenced was peripheral blood. These receptors were taken from a woman in her seventies with acute or convalescent COVID-19. Both conserved end residues are part of each CDR3. A D gene is named only where the DNA matches it firmly. The size of a clone is reported for some rows only, either as once, few or many, or as a class for expanded clones.

TRBD1,TRBJ1-6,TRBV19,few,CASSNLRDSLNSPLHF,TGTGCCAGTAGTAACCTCCGGGACAGTCTTAATTCACCCCTCCACTTT
-,TRBJ1-6,TRBV7-9,-,CASSLGAGYNSPLHF,TGTGCCAGCAGCTTAGGCGCAGGCTATAATTCACCCCTCCACTTT
-,TRBJ2-1,TRBV5-6,few,CASSLNSILDNEQFF,TGTGCCAGCAGCTTGAACAGTATTTTGGACAATGAGCAGTTCTTC
-,TRBJ1-3,TRBV9,-,CASSAKRQGATGNTIYF,TGTGCCAGCAGCGCAAAACGACAAGGGGCGACCGGAAACACCATATATTTT
-,TRBJ2-1,TRBV3-1/TRBV3-2,-,CASSRQESSYNEQFF,TGTGCCAGCAGCCGACAGGAGAGCTCCTACAATGAGCAGTTCTTC
-,TRBJ1-3,TRBV20-1,-,CSASDKSSGNTIYF,TGCAGTGCTAGTGACAAGAGCTCTGGAAACACCATATATTTT
-,TRBJ2-2,TRBV21-1,-,CASKTSGTHGELFF,TGTGCCAGCAAGACTAGCGGGACCCACGGGGAGCTGTTTTTT
-,TRBJ2-7,TRBV6-5,-,CASFGSYEQYF,TGTGCCAGCTTCGGTTCCTACGAGCAGTACTTC
TRBD2,TRBJ2-1,TRBV7-2,few,CASSLGYGTSVNEQFF,TGTGCCAGCAGCTTAGGATACGGGACTAGCGTTAATGAGCAGTTCTTC
-,TRBJ2-2,TRBV21-1,-,CASNQRVNTGELFF,TGTGCCAGCAACCAGCGGGTGAACACCGGGGAGCTGTTTTTT
-,TRBJ2-1,TRBV5-1,-,CASSVTRSSYNEQFF,TGCGCCAGCAGCGTGACTAGGAGCTCCTACAATGAGCAGTTCTTC
TRBD1,TRBJ2-5,TRBV6-1,-,CASSDISGGAGETQYF,TGTGCCAGCAGTGATATCTCAGGGGGCGCAGGAGAGACCCAGTACTTC
TRBD1,TRBJ2-6,TRBV19,-,CASSPGQGWANVLTF,TGTGCCAGTAGTCCGGGACAGGGCTGGGCCAACGTCCTGACTTTC
TRBD2,TRBJ2-2,TRBV5-4,-,CASSLMGLAGTGELFF,TGTGCCAGCAGCTTGATGGGACTAGCGGGGACCGGGGAGCTGTTTTTT
-,TRBJ2-1,TRBV29-1,few,CSVRVPVGNEQFF,TGCAGCGTCCGAGTCCCTGTCGGCAATGAGCAGTTCTTC
TRBD1,TRBJ2-1,TRBV19,-,CASSSFGTGNDEQFF,TGTGCCAGTAGCTCATTTGGGACAGGGAACGATGAGCAGTTCTTC
TRBD2,TRBJ2-7,TRBV6-5,-,CASRSGSIGYEQYF,TGTGCCAGCAGGAGCGGGAGTATTGGGTACGAGCAGTACTTC
TRBD2,TRBJ2-7,TRBV5-1,-,CASSLGASGPTYEQYF,TGCGCCAGCAGCTTGGGGGCTAGCGGACCTACCTACGAGCAGTACTTC
TRBD2,TRBJ2-3,TRBV7-3,-,CASSPTGTITDTQYF,TGTGCCAGCAGCCCCACCGGGACTATCACAGATACGCAGTATTTT
TRBD2,TRBJ2-2,TRBV3-1/TRBV3-2,-,CASSQGTSGRAGELFF,TGTGCCAGCAGCCAAGGGACTAGCGGGAGGGCTGGGGAGCTGTTTTTT